The 19 T cell receptor beta chains below were found in one sample sequenced in a study of OX40 agonist ivuxolimab in advanced cancers. Sequenced by immunoSEQ multiplex PCR; TCRdb stores in-frame clones only, minus some. The table records 80,000 or so clones, 90% of them present only once. Sample: CD4+ or CD8+ T cells sorted from blood, taken in a trial of the OX40 agonist ivuxolimab. The receptors were sampled from an adult with an advanced solid tumor such as melanoma, head and neck, liver or kidney cancer.

Comments on this clone: Germline and junction disagree at one end, which may indicate a read error. The gene calls are TRBV28 and TRBJ1-5; D remains unclear. Germline values: CDR1 MDHEN, CDR2 SYDVKM. The CDR3 is 14 amino acids. The CDR3 coding sequence is TGTGCCAGCAGCTCAGGAGGGAGCAGTCAGCCCCAGCATTTT. Translating it yields CASSSGGSSQPQHF.

The rearrangement joins TRBV5-5 to TRBJ1-2, with a tentative D call TRBD1 (6 bases). The CDR3 spans 15 residues. Germline V lookup: CDR1 SGHKS, CDR2 YYEKEE (reference sequence). Deletions cut 2 bases from V and 7 bases from J, with 18 bases between. CDR3: CASSFTGREAGGYTF. The DNA of the CDR3 is TGTGCCAGCAGCTTCACAGGGCGTGAGGCCGGTGGCTACACCTTC. The variable domain in full, with the rest retrieved from reference TRBV5-5 and TRBJ1-2, is DAGVTQSPTHLIKTRGQQVTLRCSPISGHKSVSWYQQVLGQGPQFIFQYYEKEERGRGNFPDRFSARQFPNYSSELNVNALLLGDSALYLCASSFTGREAGGYTFGSGTRLTVV.

V usage is TRBV18 and J usage is TRBJ2-5; TRBD1 is a possible D gene (5 bases). The CDR3 is 17 amino acids. Germline CDR1 reads KGHSH; CDR2 reads LQKENI. Trimming took off 3 bases at V and 4 bases at J, with 21 bases between the two ends. The CDR3 sequence: CASSPTSGRAWGETQYF. The CDR3 nucleotides are TGTGCCAGCTCACCTACGTCGGGCAGGGCCTGGGGAGAGACCCAGTACTTC.

This clone has just one count. V is TRBV28 and J is TRBJ1-5; TRBD1 aligns across 7 bases. This CDR3 is 12 amino acids long. V lost 6 bases, J lost 8 bases, and 4 bases stayed unmatched. The germline CDR1 and CDR2 sequences are MDHEN and SYDVKM. The CDR3 spells CASSLTGEPQHF. CDR3 in DNA: TGTGCCAGCAGCCTTACAGGGGAGCCCCAGCATTTT.

The rearrangement links TRBV9 to TRBJ2-7; possible D gene TRBD2, 5 bases. There are 15 residues in the CDR3. Germline CDR1 reads SGDLS; CDR2 reads YYNGEE. V dropped 0 bases and J dropped 0 bases, with 10 bases sitting between them. CDR3 coding DNA: TGTGCCAGCAGCGTAGACCTTGGGAGCTCCTACGAGCAGTACTTC. Encoded protein: CASSVDLGSSYEQYF.

V gene TRBV7-9 combines with J gene TRBJ2-1, with unresolved D. Germline lookup yields CDR1 SEHNR and CDR2 FQNEAQ (reference sequence). CDR3 length: 14 residues. V was trimmed by 1 base and J by 8 bases, leaving 12 bases between them. The CDR3 DNA is TGTGCCAGCAGCTTAGATTTATCTCCGTATGAGCAGTTCTTC. This gives the protein CASSLDLSPYEQFF. The whole variable domain, filled in from reference TRBV7-9 and TRBJ2-1, reads DTGVSQNPRHKITKRGQNVTFRCDPISEHNRLYWYRQTLGQGPEFLTYFQNEAQLEKSRLLSDRFSAERPKGSFSTLEIQRTEQGDSAMYLCASSLDLSPYEQFFGPGTRLTVL.

V and J are TRBV14 and TRBJ2-6; D ambiguous. The V and J ends lost 1 base and 0 bases respectively, with 4 bases between them. Germline CDR1 and CDR2: SGHDN and FVKESK. CDR3 size: 15 residues. This chain's CDR3 is CASSQALSGANVLTF. The DNA of the CDR3 is TGTGCCAGCAGCCAAGCTCTCTCTGGGGCCAACGTCCTGACTTTC.

The gene calls are TRBV4-2 and TRBJ2-2, with 11 bases matching TRBD2. Germline CDR1 and CDR2: LGHNA and YNFKEQ. The CDR3 has 16 residues. V lost 1 base to trimming and J lost 5 bases; unmatched junction nucleotides: 3. CDR3 region: CASSQVPSGGTGELFF. The CDR3 DNA reads as TGTGCCAGCAGCCAAGTCCCTAGCGGGGGGACCGGGGAGCTGTTTTTT.

V gene TRBV10-3 combines with J gene TRBJ1-2; 8 bases map to TRBD1. Looked up from germline, CDR1 is ENHRY and CDR2 is SYGVKD. With 10 bases clipped from V and 3 bases from J, the junction kept 4 bases outside the gene matches. This CDR3 comprises 12 residues. The DNA of the CDR3 is TGTGCCACCTCAGGGGGCGACTATGGCTACACCTTC. It yields the protein CATSGGDYGYTF.

The chain joins TRBV6-5 to TRBJ1-1, with unresolved D. This CDR3 region has 15 residues. Germline V gene data show CDR1 as MNHEY and CDR2 as SVGAGI. Trimming took off 6 bases at V and 1 base at J, with 15 bases between the two ends. The CDR3, as DNA: TGTGCCAGCAGATCCCAACGTGGCAGGAACACTGAAGCTTTCTTT. It encodes CASRSQRGRNTEAFF.

The rearrangement uses TRBV5-4 and TRBJ1-5; D remains unclear. The CDR3 has 13 amino acids. Germline CDR1 is SGHNT and CDR2 is YYREEE (reference sequence). The V end lost 2 bases, the J end lost 0 bases, and 3 bases lay between the germline ends. The CDR3: CASSLDSNQPQHF. CDR3 nucleotides: TGTGCCAGCAGCTTAGATAGCAATCAGCCCCAGCATTTT. Complete variable domain (other parts from reference TRBV5-4 and TRBJ1-5): ETGVTQSPTHLIKTRGQQVTLRCSSQSGHNTVSWYQQALGQGPQFIFQYYREEENGRGNFPPRFSGLQFPNYSSELNVNALELDDSALYLCASSLDSNQPQHFGDGTRLSIL.

The genes are TRBV15 and TRBJ2-3, with 7 bases fitting TRBD2. V lost 5 bases, J lost 3 bases, and 8 bases stayed unmatched. CDR1 LNHNV and CDR2 YYDKDF come from the germline V gene (reference sequence). The CDR3 contains 15 residues. The DNA for the CDR3 is TGTGCCACCAGCGAAGCTAGGGAGGGGACAGATACGCAGTATTTT. Protein product: CATSEAREGTDTQYF.

This clone was recorded at least ten times. Within the sample, other DNA sequences also encode this same CDR3. The chain uses TRBV7-2 and TRBJ1-1; maybe TRBD1 (6 bases). The CDR3 is 15 amino acids. Germline CDR1 and CDR2: SGHTA and FQGNSA. The V end lost 5 bases, the J end lost 3 bases, and 16 bases lay between the germline ends. CDR3 protein: CASSPQPTGYTEAFF. For the CDR3, the DNA is TGTGCCAGCAGCCCTCAACCTACAGGGTACACTGAAGCTTTCTTT.

V is TRBV6-1 and J is TRBJ2-3; D uncertain. This CDR3 spans 13 amino acids. V was cut by 2 bases and J by 2 bases, with 5 bases left in between. The germline V gene encodes CDR1 MNHNS and CDR2 SASEGT. Here the CDR3 reads CASSERVTDTQYF. CDR3 nucleotide sequence: TGTGCCAGCAGTGAACGGGTCACAGATACGCAGTATTTT.

J is TRBJ2-5 and V is TRBV27, with D uncertain. Germline V gives CDR1 MNHEY, CDR2 SMNVEV (reference sequence). The CDR3 is 15 amino acids. Between the trimmed V and J ends, which lost 2 bases and 5 bases, there was a span of 15 bases. In nucleotides, the CDR3 is TGTGCCAGCAGTTTAGGTGGTAGCCCCCGGGAGACCCAGTACTTC. Protein product: CASSLGGSPRETQYF.

This chain uses TRBV6-5 with TRBJ1-3; TRBD1 is a possible D gene (6 bases). The length of the CDR3 is 12 residues. With 6 bases removed from V and 7 bases from J, the gap between germline ends came to 10 bases. Per germline, CDR1 MNHEY and CDR2 SVGAGI. The CDR3 region is CASSPTGNTIYF. The CDR3 bases are TGTGCCAGCAGCCCCACAGGGAACACCATATATTTT.

This chain connects TRBV7-2 to TRBJ1-1; 7 nucleotides agree with TRBD1. With V trimmed by 4 bases and J by 7 bases, 6 bases remained unmatched. The CDR3 is made up of 13 amino acids. The germline gives CDR1 SGHTA, CDR2 FQGNSA. The CDR3 DNA is TGTGCCAGCAGCTGGACACAGGGGAGTGAAGCTTTCTTT. This translates into CASSWTQGSEAFF.

To note about this clone: The germline gene is not matched at one end of the junction; a read error may be the cause. V usage is TRBV11-3 and J usage is TRBJ2-5; 7 positions match TRBD2. The CDR3 has 13 residues. The germline V gene encodes CDR1 SGHNT and CDR2 YENEEA. CDR3 nucleotides: TGTGCCGGCAGCTGGATGGGAGGGGAGACCCAGTACTTC. Translated, it gives CAGSWMGGETQYF.

This chain joins TRBV28 and TRBJ1-3; the D gene is possibly TRBD1 (6 bases). The CDR3 is 15 residues long. Trimming stripped 3 bases from V and 2 bases from J, with 11 bases between. Germline loops: CDR1 MDHEN, CDR2 SYDVKM. The CDR3 region has the DNA TGTGCCAGCAGTTTGGGATGGGGGCCTGGAAACACCATATATTTT. This encodes CASSLGWGPGNTIYF.